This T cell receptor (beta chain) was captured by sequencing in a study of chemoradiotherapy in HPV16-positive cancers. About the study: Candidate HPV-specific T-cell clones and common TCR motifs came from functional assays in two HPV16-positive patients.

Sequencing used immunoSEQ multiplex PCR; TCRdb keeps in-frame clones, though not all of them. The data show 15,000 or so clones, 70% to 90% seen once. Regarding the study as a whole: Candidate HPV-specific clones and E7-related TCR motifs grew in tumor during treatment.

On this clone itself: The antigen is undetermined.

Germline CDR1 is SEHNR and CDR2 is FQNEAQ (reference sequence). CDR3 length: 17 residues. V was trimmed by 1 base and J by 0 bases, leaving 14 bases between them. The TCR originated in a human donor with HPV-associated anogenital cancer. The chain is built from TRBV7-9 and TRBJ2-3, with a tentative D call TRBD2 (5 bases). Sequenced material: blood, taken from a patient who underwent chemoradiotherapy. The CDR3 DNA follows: TGTGCCAGCAGCTTAGGGGGAGCCCCCCTTAGCACAGATACGCAGTATTTT. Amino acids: CASSLGGAPLSTDTQYF. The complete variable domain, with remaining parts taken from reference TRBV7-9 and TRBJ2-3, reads DTGVSQNPRHKITKRGQNVTFRCDPISEHNRLYWYRQTLGQGPEFLTYFQNEAQLEKSRLLSDRFSAERPKGSFSTLEIQRTEQGDSAMYLCASSLGGAPLSTDTQYFGPGTRLTVL.